These 11 T cell receptor beta chains came from one sample sequenced in a study of T cell responses to AZD1222 COVID-19 vaccine. This table comes from immunoSEQ multiplex PCR, and its TCRdb copy is limited to in-frame clones, with some not included. The table has some 130,000 clones, about 93% seen once; the top ten hold approximately 6.8%. This specimen was peripheral blood, taken 28 days after the second AZD1222 dose. The receptors were gathered from an adult who received the AZD1222 COVID-19 vaccine.

This rearrangement joins TRBV4-2 to TRBJ1-2; D ambiguous. Germline CDR1 LGHNA, CDR2 YNFKEQ. V lost 1 base to trimming and J lost 8 bases, with 17 bases between them. This CDR3 region has 15 residues. The CDR3 coding sequence is TGTGCCAGCAGCCAAGCTGAGCTGAGAGCTATCGGCTACACCTTC. Its protein is CASSQAELRAIGYTF.

The CDR3 bases are TGTGCCAGCAGCTTGACAGGGCCCGATCAGCCCCAGCATTTT. This translates into CASSLTGPDQPQHF. V and J are TRBV7-9 and TRBJ1-5; TRBD1 aligns across 7 bases. After removal of 3 bases from V and 5 bases from J, the junction contained 4 bases not matched to a gene. The CDR3 has 14 amino acids. Germline CDR1 and CDR2: SEHNR and FQNEAQ (reference sequence).

This clone appeared a single time. The J gene is TRBJ1-2, the V gene TRBV12-5; TRBD1 aligns across 8 bases. The J segment lost 8 bases and the V segment lost 9 bases, leaving 8 bases of the junction unmatched. Per germline, CDR1 LGHNT and CDR2 FRNRAP. The CDR3 contains 12 residues. The CDR3 DNA reads as TGTGCTAGAGCCGGGACAGGTGACGGCTACACCTTC. This encodes CARAGTGDGYTF. The full variable domain, its missing parts supplied by reference TRBV12-5 and TRBJ1-2, is DARVTQTPRHKVTEMGQEVTMRCQPILGHNTVFWYRQTMMQGLELLAYFRNRAPLDDSGMPKDRFSAEMPDATLATLKIQPSEPRDSAVYFCARAGTGDGYTFGSGTRLTVV.

V gene TRBV30 combines with J gene TRBJ2-6; TRBD2 is a possible D gene (6 bases). The CDR3 totals 16 residues. Trimming left V 0 bases short and J 3 bases short, with 12 bases between. Germline-derived CDR1 and CDR2 are GTSNPN and SVGIG (reference sequence). The CDR3 nucleotides are TGTGCCTGGAGTGTACGGGGGTTGGTTGGGGCCAACGTCCTGACTTTC. It is translated as CAWSVRGLVGANVLTF.

V usage is TRBV7-9 and J usage is TRBJ2-1; D gene unclear. The CDR3 contains 16 residues. Germline values: CDR1 SEHNR, CDR2 FQNEAQ (reference sequence). Between the trimmed V and J ends, which lost 3 bases and 8 bases, there was a span of 20 bases. The CDR3 region is CASSFSSLGYSDEQFF. CDR3 in DNA: TGTGCCAGCAGCTTCAGTTCTCTAGGATATTCGGATGAGCAGTTCTTC.

This sequence joins TRBV10-2 and TRBJ1-3; no reliable D call. In germline, CDR1 is WSHSY, CDR2 SAAADI. With 3 bases removed from V and 2 bases from J, the gap between germline ends came to 17 bases. This CDR3 comprises 17 residues. The CDR3 DNA is TGCGCCAGCAGTGAAATCGGGGATCGGGGAACTGGAAACACCATATATTTT. This encodes CASSEIGDRGTGNTIYF.

The chain uses TRBV7-3 and TRBJ2-1; perhaps TRBD1 as D (6 bases). In germline, CDR1 is SGHTA, CDR2 FQGTGA. The CDR3 extends over 13 amino acids. The V and J ends lost 3 bases and 6 bases respectively, with 9 bases between them. The CDR3 DNA follows: TGTGCCAGCAGCTTCGAACAGGGCAATGAGCAGTTCTTC. Translated, it gives CASSFEQGNEQFF.

The CDR3 here is CASSRRVGTEAFF. CDR3 sequence (DNA): TGTGCCAGCAGTCGAAGGGTTGGCACTGAAGCTTTCTTT. The genes are TRBV9 and TRBJ1-1, with D unclear. Germline loops: CDR1 SGDLS, CDR2 YYNGEE. The CDR3 runs to 13 residues. V was clipped by 5 bases and J by 4 bases, with 12 bases between them.

The gene calls are TRBV4-1 and TRBJ1-2; 7 bases line up with TRBD1. In germline, CDR1 is MGHRA, CDR2 YSYEKL. This CDR3 has 16 amino acids. V trimming: 0 bases; J trimming: 1 base; junction bases outside the gene matches: 5. This CDR3 is CASSQERTGGNYGYTF. The CDR3 DNA is TGCGCCAGCAGCCAAGAACGGACAGGAGGTAACTATGGCTACACCTTC.

CDR3 amino acids: CASTTGLNEKLFF. The CDR3 bases are TGTGCCAGCACCACAGGGCTCAATGAAAAACTGTTTTTT. This chain connects TRBV12-3 or TRBV12-4 to TRBJ1-4; weak D call: TRBD1 (6 bases). The V end was cut by 7 bases, the J end by 5 bases, with 11 bases between. This CDR3 comprises 13 residues.

V and J are TRBV12-2 and TRBJ1-1; the table's TRBD1 call for D was not verified on the DNA. TRBV12-2 is tagged as a pseudogene. CDR3 length: 14 residues. CDR3 DNA: TGTGCAAGTCGCTATGACAACCGGAACACTGAAGCTTTCTTT. Translated: CASRYDNRNTEAFF.